A selection of T cell receptor beta chains follows, all from one sample in a study of a mutant IDH1 vaccine in newly diagnosed glioma. Data came from immunoSEQ multiplex PCR; TCRdb stores just in-frame clones and leaves some out. This table has 50,000 or so clones, more than 80% appearing once. Sequences were derived from PBMCs, sampled from a glioma patient treated with radiotherapy, temozolomide or both. These receptors originate from a man in his forties with glioma. Both conserved end residues are part of each CDR3. The D gene is left open where the match is weak. Expanded clones get a size class; other rows say once, few or many, or leave the size out.

clone size | J gene | D gene | V gene | CDR3 DNA | CDR3 protein
. | TRBJ1-4 | . | TRBV28 | TGTGCCAGCAGGTGGCAGGGTGAAAAACTGTTTTTT | CASRWQGEKLFF
. | TRBJ2-5 | TRBD1 | TRBV25-1 | TGTGCCAGTGGACCGGGACAGGGGATTCGGGAGACCCAGTACTTC | CASGPGQGIRETQYF
. | TRBJ1-3 | . | TRBV7-2 | TGTGCCAGCAGCTGGGGCGGGACCTCTGGAAACACCATATATTTT | CASSWGGTSGNTIYF
. | TRBJ2-3 | . | TRBV19 | TGTGCCAGTAGTAACCGCGGGACCAGCACAGATACGCAGTATTTT | CASSNRGTSTDTQYF
. | TRBJ1-5 | . | TRBV5-1 | TGCGCCAGCAGCTCCGACAGCGATCAGCCCCAGCATTTT | CASSSDSDQPQHF
. | TRBJ2-7 | . | TRBV15 | TGTGCCACCAGCGCAAAGAGCGGAACATCCTACGAGCAGTACTTC | CATSAKSGTSYEQYF
. | TRBJ2-3 | TRBD2 | TRBV4-1 | TGCGCCAGCAGCCGGTCCACGGGAGGGGGCACAGATACGCAGTATTTT | CASSRSTGGGTDTQYF
once | TRBJ2-3 | . | TRBV6-4 | TGTGCCAGCAGTGGGACTGGGGGCGCAGATACGCAGTATTTT | CASSGTGGADTQYF
. | TRBJ2-3 | . | TRBV6-8 | TGTGCCAGCTTCCGGGACGATACGCAGTATTTT | CASFRDDTQYF
once | TRBJ1-2 | . | TRBV5-1 | TGCGCCAGCAGCTTGGCCGGGGGCGACTATGGCTACACCTTC | CASSLAGGDYGYTF
. | TRBJ2-7 | TRBD1 | TRBV4-1 | TGCGCCAGCAGCCGACGGACAGGGGACATATCCGAGCAGTACTTC | CASSRRTGDISEQYF
. | TRBJ2-3 | . | TRBV11-3 | TGTGCCAGCAGCTACGGGACCCTAGGAGATACGCAGTATTTT | CASSYGTLGDTQYF
once | TRBJ2-3 | . | TRBV7-2 | TGTGCCAGCAGCCCCTCGTTCGATACGCAGTATTTT | CASSPSFDTQYF
. | TRBJ2-5 | TRBD2 | TRBV19 | TGTGCCAGTACCAAGGGGAGGGTAGCGGGCCAAGAGACCCAGTACTTC | CASTKGRVAGQETQYF
. | TRBJ1-5 | . | TRBV10-1 | TGCGCCAGGCGAGGAGAGGGGCACAGATATAGCAATCAGCCCCAGCATTTT | CARRGEGHRYSNQPQHF
. | TRBJ2-1 | . | TRBV7-9 | TGTGCCAGCAGCTTAATAGGGGGTGAGCAGTTCTTC | CASSLIGGEQFF
. | TRBJ1-4 | . | TRBV6-1 | TGTGCCAGCAGTGAAGCGGCGGGCCTTAATGAAAAACTGTTTTTT | CASSEAAGLNEKLFF
. | TRBJ2-5 | . | TRBV7-9 | TGTGCCAGCAGCTTAAGTTCCGAGACCCAGTACTTC | CASSLSSETQYF
. | TRBJ2-1 | . | TRBV6-6 | TGTGCCAGCAGCCTAATCTGGGAGCAGTTCTTC | CASSLIWEQFF
once | TRBJ2-4 | . | TRBV19 | TGTGCCAGTACCGGGACTGCCCCCTTTGACATTCAGTACTTC | CASTGTAPFDIQYF
. | TRBJ2-5 | TRBD2 | TRBV7-2 | TGTGCCAGCAGCTTAGGAGCGGGACAGCGGGGGGGGACCCAGTACTTC | CASSLGAGQRGGTQYF
. | TRBJ2-3 | TRBD1 | TRBV5-1 | TGCGCCAGCAGCGAAGGACAGGGGTTCGGTACGCAGTATTTT | CASSEGQGFGTQYF
. | TRBJ2-7 | . | TRBV7-2 | TGTGCCAGCAGCTTTCGATTCTCTGACGAGCAGTACTTC | CASSFRFSDEQYF
. | TRBJ1-2 | . | TRBV20-1 | TGCAGTGCTACTGGAGGCTACACCTTC | CSATGGYTF
. | TRBJ2-7 | . | TRBV7-9 | TGTGCCAGCAGCTTAGCCCTAGTCAACGAGCAGTACTTC | CASSLALVNEQYF
. | TRBJ2-4 | . | TRBV7-2 | TGTGCCAGCAGCTTTCAAACGGGATATTCGAAAAACATTCAGTACTTC | CASSFQTGYSKNIQYF
. | TRBJ2-1 | . | TRBV19 | TGTGCCAGTAGTAAATATAGCGTCAATGAGCAGTTCTTC | CASSKYSVNEQFF
once | TRBJ2-7 | . | TRBV5-1 | TGCGCCAGCAAAACCGACGGGACCTACGAGCAGTACTTC | CASKTDGTYEQYF
. | TRBJ2-1 | TRBD2 | TRBV5-4 | TGTGCCAGCAGCCGCGGGCTAGCGGGATCTGAGCAGTTCTTC | CASSRGLAGSEQFF
. | TRBJ2-7 | TRBD2 | TRBV2 | TGTGCCAGCAGACTAGCGGGAGGGTCCTACGAGCAGTACTTC | CASRLAGGSYEQYF
. | TRBJ2-1 | TRBD1 | TRBV5-6 | TGTGCCAGCAGCTTGGGGGGACAGGGGGCTTTAGTGAGTGAGCAGTTCTTC | CASSLGGQGALVSEQFF
. | TRBJ2-5 | . | TRBV27 | TGTGCCAGCAGATTCGTGGCGGGCCTCCAAGAGACCCAGTACTTC | CASRFVAGLQETQYF
. | TRBJ2-7 | TRBD1 | TRBV18 | TGTGCCAGCTCCGCGGGACAGGGGGCGGTCGAGCAGTACTTC | CASSAGQGAVEQYF
once | TRBJ2-7 | TRBD2 | TRBV9 | TGTGCCAGCAGCACACAGCCTAGCGGGAGGTACGAGCAGTACTTC | CASSTQPSGRYEQYF
once | TRBJ1-4 | . | TRBV20-1 | TGCAGTGCAGGGCCTAATGAAAAACTGTTTTTT | CSAGPNEKLFF
few | TRBJ2-7 | . | TRBV4-3 | TGCGCCAGCAGCCAAGCCCGTAGCGGCCTCATAAACTACGAGCAGTACTTC | CASSQARSGLINYEQYF
. | TRBJ1-2 | TRBD1 | TRBV2 | TGTGCCAGCATGGACAGGGTTGTTGAGGGCTACACCTTC | CASMDRVVEGYTF
once | TRBJ2-2 | TRBD1 | TRBV6-6 | TGTGCCAGCAGTTCCGACAGGGGACGCCGGGAGCTGTTTTTT | CASSSDRGRRELFF